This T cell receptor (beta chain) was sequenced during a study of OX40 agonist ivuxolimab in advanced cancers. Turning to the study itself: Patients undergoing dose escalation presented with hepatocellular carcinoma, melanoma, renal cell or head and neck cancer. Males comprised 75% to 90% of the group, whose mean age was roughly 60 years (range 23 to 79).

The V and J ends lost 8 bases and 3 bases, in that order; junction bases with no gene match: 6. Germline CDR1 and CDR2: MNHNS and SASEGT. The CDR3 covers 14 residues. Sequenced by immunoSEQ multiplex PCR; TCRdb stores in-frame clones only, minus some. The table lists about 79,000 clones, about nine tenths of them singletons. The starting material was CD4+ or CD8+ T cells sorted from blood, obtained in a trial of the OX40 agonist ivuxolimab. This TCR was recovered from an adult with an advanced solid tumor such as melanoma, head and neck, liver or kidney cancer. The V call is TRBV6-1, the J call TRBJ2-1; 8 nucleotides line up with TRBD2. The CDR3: CASCREGLYNEQFF. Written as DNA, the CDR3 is TGTGCCAGCTGTCGGGAGGGCCTCTACAATGAGCAGTTCTTC.